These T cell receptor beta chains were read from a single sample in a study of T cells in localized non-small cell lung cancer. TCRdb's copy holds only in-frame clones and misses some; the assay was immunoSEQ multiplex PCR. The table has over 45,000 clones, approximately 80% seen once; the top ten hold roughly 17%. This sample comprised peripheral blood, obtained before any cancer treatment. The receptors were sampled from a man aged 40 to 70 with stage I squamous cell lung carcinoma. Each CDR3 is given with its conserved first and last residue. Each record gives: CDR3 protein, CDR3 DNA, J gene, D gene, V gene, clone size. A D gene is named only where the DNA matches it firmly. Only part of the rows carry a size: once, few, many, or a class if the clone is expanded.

CASSPRVPTEAFF	TGTGCCAGTAGCCCCCGGGTGCCCACTGAAGCTTTCTTT	TRBJ1-1	.	TRBV19	.
CAISEKGAEGYTF	TGTGCCATCAGTGAGAAGGGGGCGGAAGGCTACACCTTC	TRBJ1-2	TRBD1	TRBV10-3	medium-sized
CASSESNQPQHF	TGCGCCAGCAGTGAGTCGAATCAGCCCCAGCATTTT	TRBJ1-5	.	TRBV10-2	few
CASGRVVGQGGYGYTF	TGTGCTAGTGGCCGCGTTGTGGGTCAGGGTGGCTATGGCTACACCTTC	TRBJ1-2	.	TRBV12-5	.
CASSVGGNSNTEAFF	TGTGCCAGCAGCGTAGGAGGGAACTCGAACACTGAAGCTTTCTTT	TRBJ1-1	.	TRBV9	few
CASSSQGKDEQFF	TGTGCCAGCAGCTCACAGGGGAAAGATGAGCAGTTCTTC	TRBJ2-1	TRBD1	TRBV7-3	few
CASSTAGSGETQYF	TGTGCCAGCAGCACAGCGGGTAGCGGGGAGACCCAGTACTTC	TRBJ2-5	TRBD2	TRBV7-9	.
CASSPLPVEQYF	TGTGCCAGCAGCCCCCTGCCAGTCGAGCAGTACTTC	TRBJ2-7	.	TRBV7-9	.
CASSPQDSGNTIYF	TGTGCCAGCAGCCCGCAGGACAGTGGAAACACCATATATTTT	TRBJ1-3	.	TRBV7-6	.
CASSQGGTGQPQHF	TGTGCCAGCAGCCAAGGGGGGACCGGGCAGCCCCAGCATTTT	TRBJ1-5	.	TRBV28	.
CARPGQGSNQPQHF	TGTGCCAGACCGGGACAGGGGAGCAATCAGCCCCAGCATTTT	TRBJ1-5	TRBD1	TRBV19	.
CASSTSGSGGTDTQYF	TGTGCCAGTAGTACCTCGGGTAGCGGGGGAACAGATACGCAGTATTTT	TRBJ2-3	TRBD2	TRBV19	.
CAWSSGGEQYF	TGTGCCTGGAGTAGTGGGGGCGAGCAGTACTTC	TRBJ2-7	.	TRBV30	.
CASSLGLGETDTQYF	TGTGCCAGCAGCTTAGGACTTGGGGAGACAGATACGCAGTATTTT	TRBJ2-3	.	TRBV7-3	.
CASSSGTVGYNEQFF	TGTGCCAGCAGCTCCGGGACAGTGGGTTACAATGAGCAGTTCTTC	TRBJ2-1	TRBD1	TRBV7-9	.
CASSENPGQAYEQYF	TGCGCCAGCAGCGAAAACCCGGGACAGGCCTACGAGCAGTACTTC	TRBJ2-7	TRBD1	TRBV5-1	.
CASSLEGGTGVTNTIYF	TGTGCCAGCAGCCTAGAAGGGGGGACAGGGGTTACAAACACCATATATTTT	TRBJ1-3	TRBD1	TRBV7-6	.
CASSYSGTGYQPQHF	TGTGCCAGCAGTTACTCAGGGACAGGATATCAGCCCCAGCATTTT	TRBJ1-5	TRBD1	TRBV6-5	few
CASSPGTLPTNEKLFF	TGTGCCAGCAGCCCGGGGACTCTCCCAACTAATGAAAAACTGTTTTTT	TRBJ1-4	.	TRBV9	.
CASRLTGDGYTF	TGTGCCAGCAGGTTAACGGGGGATGGCTACACCTTC	TRBJ1-2	.	TRBV2	.
CASREADYGYTF	TGCGCCAGCAGGGAGGCGGACTATGGCTACACCTTC	TRBJ1-2	.	TRBV5-1	.
CASVKSGDGSRFNYGYTF	TGTGCCAGCGTCAAAAGTGGGGACGGAAGCCGCTTTAACTATGGCTACACCTTC	TRBJ1-2	.	TRBV21-1	.
CAISESARGQNEQFF	TGTGCCATCAGTGAGTCAGCTAGGGGACAGAATGAGCAGTTCTTC	TRBJ2-1	TRBD1	TRBV10-3	.
CASSPTPTQQFF	TGTGCCAGCAGTCCGACCCCAACCCAGCAGTTCTTC	TRBJ2-1	.	TRBV11-2	.
CASSLYRGVGTDTQYF	TGTGCCAGCAGCCTCTACAGGGGAGTTGGGACAGATACGCAGTATTTT	TRBJ2-3	TRBD1	TRBV14	.
CASSQDSGWGETQYF	TGCGCCAGCAGCCAAGATAGTGGTTGGGGGGAGACCCAGTACTTC	TRBJ2-5	.	TRBV4-3	.
CASSPRGTQYF	TGTGCCAGCAGCCCACGGGGGACCCAGTACTTC	TRBJ2-5	.	TRBV7-2	once
CASSLSDTQYF	TGCGCCAGCAGCTTGTCTGATACGCAGTATTTT	TRBJ2-3	.	TRBV5-1	.
CASKGLTVDTEAFF	TGTGCCAGCAAGGGATTGACAGTTGACACTGAAGCTTTCTTT	TRBJ1-1	.	TRBV2	once
CASSSSGGAKDTQYF	TGTGCCAGCAGCTCTAGCGGGGGGGCGAAAGATACGCAGTATTTT	TRBJ2-3	TRBD2	TRBV11-2	few
CASSLGVAYNSPLHF	TGCGCCAGCAGCTTGGGGGTTGCCTATAATTCACCCCTCCACTTT	TRBJ1-6	.	TRBV5-1	once
CASSMGRGGTEAFF	TGTGCCAGTAGTATGGGCAGGGGCGGCACTGAAGCTTTCTTT	TRBJ1-1	.	TRBV19	.
CASSFLGTYEQYF	TGTGCCAGCAGCTTTCTAGGGACCTACGAGCAGTACTTC	TRBJ2-7	.	TRBV5-5	once
CASSLGLDRNYEQYF	TGCGCCAGCAGCTTGGGCCTAGACAGGAACTACGAGCAGTACTTC	TRBJ2-7	.	TRBV5-1	.
CASSRPQGARAFF	TGTGCCAGCAGTCGCCCTCAGGGGGCAAGAGCTTTCTTT	TRBJ1-1	TRBD1	TRBV6-5	.
CAISDYLTGALGYTF	TGTGCCATCAGTGACTACCTGACAGGGGCCTTGGGCTACACCTTC	TRBJ1-2	TRBD1	TRBV10-3	.
CASGFNQPQHF	TGTGCCAGCGGGTTTAACCAGCCCCAGCATTTT	TRBJ1-5	.	TRBV28	few
CASSDHPGGGVEEKLFF	TGTGCCAGCAGCGACCACCCAGGTGGAGGGGTGGAGGAAAAACTGTTTTTT	TRBJ1-4	.	TRBV9	.
CASSEALWGGANGYTF	TGTGCCAGCAGTGAAGCGCTTTGGGGGGGCGCGAATGGCTACACCTTC	TRBJ1-2	.	TRBV2	few
CASRTTGEQFF	TGTGCCAGTAGGACGACAGGGGAGCAGTTCTTC	TRBJ2-1	TRBD1	TRBV19	.
CASSEGGAGSGNEQFF	TGTGCCAGCAGTGAAGGGGGAGCGGGGTCAGGTAATGAGCAGTTCTTC	TRBJ2-1	TRBD2	TRBV2	.
CASSPEPGQGVNTIYF	TGTGCCAGCAGCCCCGAACCGGGACAGGGTGTAAACACCATATATTTT	TRBJ1-3	TRBD1	TRBV9	.
CASSQDRYTDQNTGELFF	TGCGCCAGCAGCCAAGATCGCTACACGGACCAAAACACCGGGGAGCTGTTTTTT	TRBJ2-2	.	TRBV4-3	.
CASSQESGDSNIQYF	TGCGCCAGCAGCCAAGAATCAGGGGACAGCAACATTCAGTACTTC	TRBJ2-4	TRBD1	TRBV4-3	.
CASYGTGERFNEKLFF	TGTGCCAGCTATGGGACAGGGGAAAGATTTAATGAAAAACTGTTTTTT	TRBJ1-4	TRBD1	TRBV28	.
CASTGQVSNQPQHF	TGTGCCAGCACGGGACAGGTCAGTAATCAGCCCCAGCATTTT	TRBJ1-5	TRBD1	TRBV2	.
CASSLRSVRGTDTQYF	TGTGCCAGCAGCCTCCGGTCGGTGAGGGGAACAGATACGCAGTATTTT	TRBJ2-3	.	TRBV13	few
CASSSQSPGQGDGYTF	TGTGCCAGCAGCTCCCAGAGCCCGGGACAGGGGGATGGCTACACCTTC	TRBJ1-2	TRBD1	TRBV7-8	once
CASSLGNGLFF	TGTGCCAGCAGCTTAGGTAACGGGCTGTTTTTT	TRBJ1-4	.	TRBV7-2	.
CASSQAGTFGMNTEAFF	TGTGCCAGCAGCCAAGCAGGGACATTCGGGATGAACACTGAAGCTTTCTTT	TRBJ1-1	.	TRBV4-2	.
CASSLVVTEAFF	TGTGCCAGCAGCTTAGTTGTAACTGAAGCTTTCTTT	TRBJ1-1	.	TRBV7-2	.
CASSTRTNEKLFF	TGCGCCAGCAGCACCAGGACTAATGAAAAACTGTTTTTT	TRBJ1-4	.	TRBV5-1	.